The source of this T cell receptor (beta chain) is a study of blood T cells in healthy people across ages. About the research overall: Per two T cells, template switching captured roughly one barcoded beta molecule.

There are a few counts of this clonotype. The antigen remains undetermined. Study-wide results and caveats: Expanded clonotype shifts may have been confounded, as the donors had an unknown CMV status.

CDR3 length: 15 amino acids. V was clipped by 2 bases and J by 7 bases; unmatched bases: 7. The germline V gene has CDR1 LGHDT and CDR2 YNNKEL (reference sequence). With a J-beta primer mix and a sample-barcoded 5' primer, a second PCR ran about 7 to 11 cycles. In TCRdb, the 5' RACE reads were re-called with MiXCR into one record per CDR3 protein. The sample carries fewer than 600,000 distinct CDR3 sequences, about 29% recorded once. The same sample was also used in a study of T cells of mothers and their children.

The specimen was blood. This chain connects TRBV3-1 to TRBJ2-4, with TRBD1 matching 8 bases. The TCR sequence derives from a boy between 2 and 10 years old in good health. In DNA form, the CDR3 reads TGTGCCAGCAGCCAAACCCGACAGGGGTGGAACATTCAGTACTTC. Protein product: CASSQTRQGWNIQYF.